Described below is a single T cell receptor (beta chain) sequence and its context. This clonotype was found many times. The antigen this receptor binds is unknown. No qualities accompany the bases; no much larger clone lies one base away. The library relied on 5' RACE. The sequencer listed for this sample is NextSeq 500. To correct for sequencing error and PCR bias, the TCR library protocol tagged individual cDNA molecules with unique molecular identifiers. Both TCR alpha and beta chains were sequenced, and tight co-correlation was observed between alpha and beta sequence abundances in each sample. The study's processing was this. Decombinator V4 was used to annotate TCR sequences for V gene, J gene and CDR3. TCRs were defined as expanded if a significant change between any two time points was detected under a Poisson model with p below 0.0001. TCR abundances were normalised to the total number of TCRs sequenced per sample and were expressed as counts per million. MAIT TCRs were defined by TRAV1-2 paired with TRAJ12, TRAJ20 or TRAJ33, and iNKT TCRs by TRAV10 paired with TRAJ18. VDJdb, accessed 1 November 2021, was searched for CMV, EBV and SARS-CoV-2 annotated TCRs, excluding TCRs annotated for multiple antigens. TCRdb reprocessing: public reads trimmed at Q25 with fastp, clones called with MiXCR, in-frame beta chains kept. When rows share a CDR3 protein, they turn into one entry using the most common DNA and genes. TCRdb's processing, not the authors', yielded these V and J calls. This sample gives roughly 40,000 distinct CDR3 sequences in total; about 4.9% of them show up just once. The ten most abundant clones make up roughly 5% of the sample.

The CDR3, cysteine through phenylalanine, is 13 amino acids long. Of all the DNA, just the CDR3 is kept, 39 bases in frame from base 1. Trimming removed 4 bases from V and 3 bases from J; the gene matches leave 4 bases unexplained. The germline V gene (reference sequence) yields DFQATT for CDR1 and SNEGSKA for CDR2. Set within a cohort of healthcare workers in London, UK, this nested case-control study involved weekly PCR testing of nasopharyngeal swabs along with blood sampling. Healthcare workers were recruited between 23 and 31 March 2020, during the week of the UK lockdown, and were followed weekly for up to roughly 15 weeks. This sample was taken from a study of early T cells in non-severe SARS-CoV-2 infection (dated by TCRdb to the early 2020s). As for the study more broadly: Because TCR sequencing relied on bulk RNA taken from unsorted whole blood, pairing of alpha and beta chains was not possible. General study outcomes and caveats: Matching against VDJdb was skewed toward anti-spike CD8 responses, likely underestimated virus-specific expansions, and missed private and CD4 specificities.

Sequencing used whole blood. The chain employs TRBV20-1 and TRBJ2-5, and TRBD2 matches 8 of the central bases. The sequence derives from an adult who was a healthcare worker with PCR-confirmed SARS-CoV-2 infection or an uninfected control (not recorded which). The CDR3 region reads CSATIAGKETQYF. The DNA reads TGCAGTGCTACTATAGCGGGGAAAGAGACCCAGTACTTC.